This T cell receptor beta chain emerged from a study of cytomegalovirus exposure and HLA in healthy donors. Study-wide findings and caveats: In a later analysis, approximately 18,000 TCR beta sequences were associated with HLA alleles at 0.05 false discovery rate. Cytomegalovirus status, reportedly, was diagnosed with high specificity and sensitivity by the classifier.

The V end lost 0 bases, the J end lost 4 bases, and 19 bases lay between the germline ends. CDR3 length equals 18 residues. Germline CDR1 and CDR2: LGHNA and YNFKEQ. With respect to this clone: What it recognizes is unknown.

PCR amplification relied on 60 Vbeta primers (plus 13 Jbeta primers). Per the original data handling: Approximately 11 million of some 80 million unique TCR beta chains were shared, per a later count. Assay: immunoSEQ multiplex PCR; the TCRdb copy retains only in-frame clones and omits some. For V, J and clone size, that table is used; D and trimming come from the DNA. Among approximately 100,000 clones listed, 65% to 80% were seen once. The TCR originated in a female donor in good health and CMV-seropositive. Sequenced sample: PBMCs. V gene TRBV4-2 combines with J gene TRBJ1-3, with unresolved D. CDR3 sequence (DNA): TGTGCCAGCAGCCAAGATCGGTTGGCGGGGAAGTTCGGAAACACCATATATTTT. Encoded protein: CASSQDRLAGKFGNTIYF.